Listed here are 23 T cell receptor beta chains from one sample, sequenced in a study of blood T cell repertoires in COVID-19. Sequenced by immunoSEQ multiplex PCR; TCRdb stores in-frame clones only, minus some. The sample lists 200,000 to 250,000 clones; roughly nine tenths were seen once. Sequenced sample: peripheral blood. These receptors came from a man aged 55-75 years with acute or convalescent COVID-19.

The J gene is TRBJ2-7, the V gene TRBV28, with D hard to call. CDR1 is MDHEN and CDR2 is SYDVKM in the germline V gene. This CDR3 has 13 amino acids. V gave up 1 base and J gave up 0 bases, with 4 bases separating them. The CDR3 loop is CASSLYSSYEQYF. The CDR3 DNA reads as TGTGCCAGCAGTTTATACAGCTCCTACGAGCAGTACTTC.

The chain couples TRBV19 to TRBJ2-7; 9 bases fit TRBD2. This CDR3 contains 15 residues. CDR1 is LNHDA, CDR2 SQIVND, per germline (reference sequence). J lost 1 base, V lost 3 bases, and 4 bases had no gene match. DNA of the CDR3: TGTGCCAGTAGTATCTCGACTAGCGGATCCTACGAGCAGTACTTC. Encoded protein: CASSISTSGSYEQYF.

V and J are TRBV9 and TRBJ2-1; D gene uncertain. The germline gives CDR1 SGDLS, CDR2 YYNGEE. CDR3 size: 14 residues. Deletions cut 2 bases from V and 2 bases from J, with 8 bases between. The CDR3 loop reads CASSVAVTYNEQFF. CDR3 coding DNA: TGTGCCAGCAGCGTGGCGGTTACCTACAATGAGCAGTTCTTC. Full variable domain (rest looked up from reference TRBV9 and TRBJ2-1): DSGVTQTPKHLITATGQRVTLRCSPRSGDLSVYWYQQSLDQGLQFLIQYYNGEERAKGNILERFSAQQFPDLHSELNLSSLELGDSALYFCASSVAVTYNEQFFGPGTRLTVL.

The chain couples TRBV11-2 to TRBJ2-7; TRBD1 matches at 8 bases. Germline V gives CDR1 SGHAT, CDR2 FQNNGV. This CDR3 region has 16 residues. Losses at the gene ends were 1 base for V and 2 bases for J; bases not matched to a gene: 7. The CDR3 DNA reads TGTGCCAGCAGCTTAGCAGGGACAGGCCGAGCCTACGAGCAGTACTTC. Translation gives CASSLAGTGRAYEQYF.

V gene TRBV7-2 combines with J gene TRBJ1-2, with 7 positions matching TRBD1. The CDR3 totals 13 residues. Trimming took 4 bases from V and 2 from J; bases not matched to a gene: 1. The V gene's germline CDR1 is SGHTA and CDR2 FQGNSA. The DNA for the CDR3 is TGTGCCAGCAGCTCGACAGGGAACTATGGCTACACCTTC. Translation: CASSSTGNYGYTF.

The rearrangement joins TRBV7-2 to TRBJ1-2; no firm D call. Trimming shortened V by 2 bases and J by 4 bases, and 14 bases separated the two germline ends. CDR3 size: 15 residues. The germline gives CDR1 SGHTA, CDR2 FQGNSA. The CDR3 here is CASSLSAAGSYGYTF. The CDR3 coding sequence is TGTGCCAGCAGCTTAAGCGCGGCCGGGAGCTATGGCTACACCTTC.

This sequence joins TRBV28 and TRBJ1-5; D remains unclear. This CDR3 is built from 14 residues. Looked up from germline, CDR1 is MDHEN and CDR2 is SYDVKM. The V and J ends lost 3 bases and 5 bases respectively, with 11 bases between them. CDR3 coding DNA: TGTGCCAGCAGTTTTGGAGGAGGCGATCAGCCCCAGCATTTT. Its translation: CASSFGGGDQPQHF.

The chain couples TRBV9 to TRBJ2-1, with D possibly TRBD2 on 6 matching bases. Trimming cost V 2 bases and J 3 bases, with 9 bases left between them. Germline-derived CDR1 and CDR2 are SGDLS and YYNGEE. The CDR3 runs 14 residues. The chain's CDR3 is CASSVGSLYNEQFF. The CDR3 region has the DNA TGTGCCAGCAGCGTCGGGAGCCTCTACAATGAGCAGTTCTTC.

The J gene is TRBJ2-5, the V gene TRBV25-1, with 8 bases aligning to TRBD2. The CDR3 totals 17 residues. V shed 5 bases, J shed 4 bases, and the junction held 15 bases outside the gene matches. Germline CDR1 and CDR2: MGHDK and SYGVNS. The CDR3 region has the DNA TGTGCCAGCAGTACCCTGGGGCGCGGGAGGACGGGAGAGACCCAGTACTTC. Translation gives CASSTLGRGRTGETQYF.

The rearrangement uses TRBV11-3 and TRBJ1-1; maybe TRBD1 (5 bases). This CDR3 has 14 residues. The V gene lost 5 bases and the J gene lost 1 base, with 11 bases spanning the gap. CDR1 is SGHNT and CDR2 is YENEEA in the germline V gene. CDR3 amino acids: CASSKGVANTEAFF. CDR3 bases: TGTGCCAGCAGCAAAGGGGTCGCGAACACTGAAGCTTTCTTT.

This chain uses TRBV30 with TRBJ1-2; 8 nucleotides agree with TRBD1. CDR3 size: 16 residues. CDR1 is GTSNPN, CDR2 SVGIG, per germline (reference sequence). V shed 2 bases and J 3 bases; nucleotides not matched to a gene: 11. The CDR3 region has the DNA TGTGCCTGGAGTATCGGGACAGGTTACTACGACTATGGCTACACCTTC. Encoded protein: CAWSIGTGYYDYGYTF.

This clone was seen just once. J is TRBJ1-6 and V is TRBV9; no definite D call. V dropped 3 bases and J dropped 6 bases, with 10 bases sitting between them. Germline loops: CDR1 SGDLS, CDR2 YYNGEE. The CDR3 has 14 residues. CDR3 residues: CASSAGWINSPLHF. CDR3 in DNA: TGTGCCAGCAGCGCGGGGTGGATTAATTCACCCCTCCACTTT.

This clone was observed once. The rearrangement joins TRBV5-5 to TRBJ1-1, with no clear D. The CDR3 is 14 amino acids. Trimming removed 1 base from V and 2 bases from J, with 9 bases in between. Germline V lookup: CDR1 SGHKS, CDR2 YYEKEE (reference sequence). The CDR3 sequence is CASSLTGRNTEAFF. CDR3 coding DNA: TGTGCCAGCAGCTTGACGGGAAGAAACACTGAAGCTTTCTTT.

The chain links TRBV2 to TRBJ1-2; D possibly corresponds to TRBD1 (6 bases). The V end lost 3 bases, the J end lost 1 base, and 15 bases lay between the germline ends. The germline V gene has CDR1 SNHLY and CDR2 FYNNEI. The CDR3 totals 16 residues. Written as DNA, the CDR3 is TGTGCCAGCAGTGATGGGGGCTATTGGGGTAACTATGGCTACACCTTC. It yields the protein CASSDGGYWGNYGYTF.

This clone appeared a few times. J is TRBJ1-2 and V is TRBV28, with TRBD1 matching 12 bases. The CDR3 consists of 15 residues. The V gene's germline CDR1 is MDHEN and CDR2 SYDVKM. V dropped 4 bases and J dropped 7; count of bases not matched to a gene: 7. The CDR3 DNA is TGTGCCAGCAGTTCGGGACAGGGGGCCTTTTTTGGCTACACCTTC. Translated: CASSSGQGAFFGYTF.

This chain connects TRBV9 to TRBJ2-5; 8 bases match TRBD2. The DNA end favors TRBJ2-7, so the J call may be wrong. The CDR3 loop spans 15 amino acids. Looked up from germline, CDR1 is SGDLS and CDR2 is YYNGEE. The CDR3 DNA reads TGTGCCAGCAGCGTAGCTGGCGGGAGGTTCTACGAGCAGTACTTC. This codes for CASSVAGGRFYEQYF.

V is TRBV6-1 and J is TRBJ1-5; 7 bases align to TRBD1. Trimming at V came to 2 bases and at J to 4 bases, leaving 5 bases not matched to a gene. Germline values: CDR1 MNHNS, CDR2 SASEGT. The CDR3 runs to 15 residues. This chain's CDR3 is CASSELRQGNQPQHF. The CDR3, as DNA: TGTGCCAGCAGTGAATTACGACAGGGAAATCAGCCCCAGCATTTT.

The chain employs TRBV6-6 and TRBJ2-7; possibly TRBD2 for D (6 bases). Trimming cost V 6 bases and J 3 bases, with 9 bases left between them. In germline, CDR1 is MNHNY, CDR2 SVGAGI (reference sequence). The CDR3 extends over 12 amino acids. Here the CDR3 DNA reads TGTGCCAGCAGCCCGGAGGGCTACGAGCAGTACTTC. It specifies CASSPEGYEQYF.

This chain links TRBV5-6 with TRBJ1-2; TRBD1 matches 7 bases. The V gene's germline CDR1 is SGHDT and CDR2 YYEEEE. The length of the CDR3 is 15 residues. V shed 3 bases, J shed 4 bases, and the junction held 9 bases outside the gene matches. The CDR3 nucleotides read TGTGCCAGCAGCTCGGACAGGACTCCCATCTATGGCTACACCTTC. It yields the protein CASSSDRTPIYGYTF.

This rearrangement joins TRBV5-4 to TRBJ2-7, with 9 nucleotides matching TRBD2. Germline CDR1 reads SGHNT; CDR2 reads YYREEE (reference sequence). V trimming: 2 bases; J trimming: 6 bases; junction bases outside the gene matches: 6. The CDR3 totals 14 residues. The CDR3 coding sequence is TGTGCCAGCAGCTTTGCGGGAGGGAGGAGCGAGCAGTACTTC. Translation gives CASSFAGGRSEQYF.

The J gene is TRBJ1-1, the V gene TRBV19, with 7 bases fitting TRBD1. Trimming cost V 7 bases and J 4 bases; bases outside gene matches: 12. This CDR3 is 15 amino acids long. Germline loops: CDR1 LNHDA, CDR2 SQIVND (reference sequence). CDR3 in DNA: TGTGCCAGTACCTCATCCCCGACAGGGCGCACTGAAGCTTTCTTT. This encodes CASTSSPTGRTEAFF.

The rearrangement joins TRBV7-9 to TRBJ1-6, with 8 positions matching TRBD1. There are 14 residues in the CDR3. The germline V gene has CDR1 SEHNR and CDR2 FQNEAQ (reference sequence). Trimming cost V 5 bases and J 13 bases; bases outside gene matches: 10. CDR3 coding DNA: TGTGCCAGCAGCCTAGGACAGGGCGAGGCGCCCCTCCACTTT. Amino acids: CASSLGQGEAPLHF.

This chain connects TRBV5-6 to TRBJ2-7; D is perhaps TRBD2 (5 bases). This CDR3 region has 16 residues. Between the trimmed V and J ends, which lost 4 bases and 3 bases, there was a span of 20 bases. CDR1 is SGHDT, CDR2 YYEEEE, per germline. The CDR3 DNA is TGTGCCAGCAGCACGGAAGGGTCATTCGGGATCTACGAGCAGTACTTC. Its translation: CASSTEGSFGIYEQYF. Full variable domain (outside the CDR3, taken from reference TRBV5-6 and TRBJ2-7): DAGVTQSPTHLIKTRGQQVTLRCSPKSGHDTVSWYQQALGQGPQFIFQYYEEEERQRGNFPDRFSGHQFPNYSSELNVNALLLGDSALYLCASSTEGSFGIYEQYFGPGTRLTVT.